The source of this T cell receptor (beta chain) is a study of blood T cell repertoires in COVID-19. Study context: The United States, Italy and Spain supplied acute and convalescent COVID-19 samples. Nucleic acid was either cDNA or gDNA, and it came from T cells, B-cell-depleted T cells, or PBMCs.

Repertoires were generated with immunoSEQ multiplex PCR, while TCRdb's copy carries only in-frame clones and drops some. The sample holds 190,000 or so clones, more than 75% seen once. J gave up 1 base and V 2 bases, and 13 bases lay outside the gene matches. The CDR3 runs to 20 residues. Germline lookup yields CDR1 MNHNS and CDR2 SASEGT. This receptor was identified in a man aged 35-49 years with active or convalescent COVID-19. The chain combines TRBV6-1 with TRBJ1-5, with 11 bases lining up with TRBD1. Sequencing was performed on peripheral blood. CDR3 sequence reads: CASSETYRDRGSGSNQPQHF. Here the CDR3 DNA reads TGTGCCAGCAGTGAAACGTACCGGGACAGGGGGTCTGGGAGCAATCAGCCCCAGCATTTT.